The rows below give T cell receptor beta chains drawn from one sample of a study of blood T cell repertoires in COVID-19. The protocol was immunoSEQ multiplex PCR, while the TCRdb copy is restricted to in-frame clones and leaves out a portion. Here the sample spans some 190,000 clones, approximately 90% being singletons. The sequencing sample was made of peripheral blood. The receptors stem from a human donor in a cohort sampled during active COVID-19. Each CDR3 is given with its conserved first and last residue. The order of the fields is J gene, D gene, V gene, clone size, CDR3 protein, CDR3 DNA. The D gene is left open where the match is weak. Clone size is shown for a subset of rows, as once, few, many or a class of expanded clone.

TRBJ2-6 TRBD1 TRBV15 - CATSRQGAGANVLTF TGTGCCACCAGCAGACAGGGGGCCGGGGCCAACGTCCTGACTTTC
TRBJ2-7 - TRBV7-2 - CASSLDGRTYEQYF TGTGCCAGCAGCTTAGACGGCAGGACCTACGAGCAGTACTTC
TRBJ2-7 TRBD2 TRBV5-1 - CASSSQRGESYEQYF TGCGCCAGCAGCTCCCAGCGGGGGGAGTCCTACGAGCAGTACTTC
TRBJ1-3 - TRBV20-1 - CSARRGNTIYF TGCAGTGCTAGGCGGGGAAACACCATATATTTT
TRBJ1-3 - TRBV15 - CATSRSSVENTIYF TGTGCCACCAGCAGATCAAGCGTGGAAAACACCATATATTTT
TRBJ2-7 TRBD2 TRBV3-1/TRBV3-2 - CASSQRVTSGSYEQYF TGTGCCAGCAGCCAAAGAGTGACTAGCGGTTCCTACGAGCAGTACTTC
TRBJ2-1 TRBD1 TRBV7-2 once CASSFTTGGNEQFF TGTGCCAGCAGCTTTACCACAGGGGGCAATGAGCAGTTCTTC
TRBJ1-1 - TRBV6-5 once CASRHTNTEAFF TGTGCCAGCAGGCACACGAACACTGAAGCTTTCTTT
TRBJ2-3 TRBD2 TRBV9 - CASSVESSGGAVTDTQYF TGTGCCAGCAGCGTAGAATCTAGCGGGGGGGCCGTTACAGATACGCAGTATTTT
TRBJ2-7 - TRBV7-2 - CASSLELLNYEQYF TGTGCCAGCAGCCTCGAGCTCCTGAATTACGAGCAGTACTTC
TRBJ2-7 - TRBV4-1 - CASSQGRGSYEQYF TGCGCCAGCAGCCAAGGTCGGGGCTCCTACGAGCAGTACTTC
TRBJ2-5 TRBD1 TRBV7-6 - CASSLRDRGRQETQYF TGTGCCAGCAGCTTAAGGGACAGGGGAAGGCAAGAGACCCAGTACTTC
TRBJ2-1 - TRBV3-1/TRBV3-2 - CASSQGAGRYNEQFF TGTGCCAGCAGCCAAGGGGCAGGGCGATACAATGAGCAGTTCTTC
TRBJ1-1 - TRBV28 - CASSGQLNTEAFF TGTGCCAGCAGTGGACAGTTGAACACTGAAGCTTTCTTT
TRBJ2-3 TRBD2 TRBV9 - CASSVEGSGTSTDTQYF TGTGCCAGCAGCGTAGAGGGGAGCGGGACTAGCACAGATACGCAGTATTTT
TRBJ1-5 TRBD1 TRBV28 many CASSLGTGFIQPQHF TGTGCCAGCAGTTTAGGGACAGGGTTTATTCAGCCCCAGCATTTT
TRBJ1-4 TRBD1 TRBV5-5 - CASSLGNQGAYEKLFF TGTGCCAGCAGCTTGGGTAACCAGGGGGCCTATGAAAAACTGTTTTTT
TRBJ2-5 - TRBV7-2 once CASSLAGAETQYF TGTGCCAGCAGCTTAGCAGGGGCGGAGACCCAGTACTTC
TRBJ2-7 - TRBV6-5 - CASTQGLSSSYEQYF TGTGCCAGTACGCAGGGGCTTAGTAGCTCCTACGAGCAGTACTTC
TRBJ1-3 - TRBV27 few CASSSGFGLGNTIYF TGTGCCAGCAGTTCAGGCTTCGGACTTGGAAACACCATATATTTT
TRBJ1-2 TRBD1 TRBV4-1 - CASSQEGDRFYGYTF TGCGCCAGCAGCCAAGAAGGGGACAGGTTCTATGGCTACACCTTC
TRBJ2-1 - TRBV6-6 once CASDGRGSYNEQFF TGTGCCAGCGATGGGCGGGGATCCTACAATGAGCAGTTCTTC
TRBJ2-3 - TRBV5-1 - CASSVTISTDTQYF TGCGCCAGCAGCGTGACAATCTCCACAGATACGCAGTATTTT
TRBJ2-5 TRBD1 TRBV10-3 - CAISIGGLETQYF TGTGCCATCAGTATAGGGGGCTTGGAGACCCAGTACTTC
TRBJ1-1 - TRBV15 few CATSRSTGAEAFF TGTGCCACCAGCAGGAGTACGGGAGCTGAAGCTTTCTTT
TRBJ1-1 - TRBV6-5 - CASSSRGNTEAFF TGTGCCAGCAGTTCCAGGGGGAACACTGAAGCTTTCTTT
TRBJ2-3 - TRBV6-2/TRBV6-3 - CASSYGREDPSNTQYF TGTGCCAGCAGTTATGGCAGGGAGGATCCCTCAAATACGCAGTATTTT
TRBJ1-1 - TRBV12-3/TRBV12-4 - CASSRQLNTEAFF TGTGCCAGCAGCCGTCAGTTGAACACTGAAGCTTTCTTT
TRBJ1-1 TRBD1 TRBV7-2 - CASSFNRGTEAFF TGTGCCAGCAGCTTCAACAGGGGGACTGAAGCTTTCTTT
TRBJ2-2 - TRBV7-9 few CASSTGEATGTAGELFF TGTGCCAGCAGCACAGGGGAGGCGACAGGGACCGCCGGGGAGCTGTTTTTT
TRBJ1-1 - TRBV28 - CASSLQGTEAFF TGTGCCAGCAGCTTACAGGGCACTGAAGCTTTCTTT
TRBJ2-1 TRBD1 TRBV19 - CATFRGSGTDLNEQFF TGTGCCACCTTTAGAGGCTCCGGGACAGACTTGAATGAGCAGTTCTTC
TRBJ2-7 TRBD1 TRBV27 - CASSLRGTGYEQYF TGTGCCAGCAGTCTCCGCGGGACAGGGTACGAGCAGTACTTC
TRBJ2-7 - TRBV7-2 - CASSPGVVGLEQYF TGTGCCAGCAGCCCGGGGGTGGTAGGGCTCGAGCAGTACTTC
TRBJ2-7 - TRBV2 - CASSEYRDYEQYF TGTGCCAGCAGTGAATACAGGGACTACGAGCAGTACTTC
TRBJ2-7 - TRBV7-8 - CASSSFTGNEQYF TGTGCCAGCAGCTCCTTCACAGGGAACGAGCAGTACTTC
TRBJ2-1 TRBD2 TRBV29-1 - CSVEDRASGRGYNEQFF TGCAGCGTTGAAGATCGGGCTAGCGGGAGGGGGTACAATGAGCAGTTCTTC
TRBJ2-7 TRBD1 TRBV11-2 - CASRKPGQGVAEQYF TGTGCCAGCAGAAAACCGGGACAGGGGGTGGCGGAGCAGTACTTC
TRBJ2-7 TRBD1 TRBV4-1 - CASSRTGTGVEQYF TGCGCCAGCAGCCGCACGGGGACAGGGGTCGAGCAGTACTTC
TRBJ2-7 TRBD2 TRBV28 - CASSLAGEQHYEQYF TGTGCCAGCAGTTTGGCGGGGGAACAGCACTACGAGCAGTACTTC